This T cell receptor beta chain was sequenced for a study of cytomegalovirus exposure and HLA in healthy donors. Study-level results: A list of about 160 TCR beta chains associated with cytomegalovirus was given.

13 Jbeta primers and 60 Vbeta primers were used for the PCR. TCRdb keeps only in-frame clones here, not all; method: immunoSEQ multiplex PCR. The table records over 150,000 clones, 81% of them present only once. This clone is a singleton in its sample. Its antigen is undetermined. V was trimmed by 3 bases and J by 3 bases, leaving 4 bases between them. CDR1 and CDR2 from the germline V gene are SGHKS and YYEKEE (reference sequence). The length of the CDR3 is 12 residues. The sequenced material came from PBMCs. The rearrangement uses TRBV5-5 and TRBJ1-3; D gene ambiguous. The receptor comes from a woman between 50 and 59 years old in good health and CMV-seronegative. The chain's CDR3 is CASSSIGNTIYF. The CDR3 DNA reads as TGTGCCAGCAGCTCCATTGGAAACACCATATATTTT.